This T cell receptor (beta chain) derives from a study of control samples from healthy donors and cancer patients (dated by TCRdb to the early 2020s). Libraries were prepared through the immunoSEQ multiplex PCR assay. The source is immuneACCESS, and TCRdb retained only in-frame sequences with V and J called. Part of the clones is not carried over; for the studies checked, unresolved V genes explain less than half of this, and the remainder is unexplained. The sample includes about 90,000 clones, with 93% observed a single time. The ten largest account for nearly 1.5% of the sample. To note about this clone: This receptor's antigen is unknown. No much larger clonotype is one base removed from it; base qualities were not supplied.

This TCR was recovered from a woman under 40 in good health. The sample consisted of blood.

The CDR3 reads as follows: CASRRQFEQYF. The DNA reads as follows: TGTGCCAGCCGCCGGCAGTTCGAGCAGTACTTC. Recombination connected TRBV18 to TRBJ2-7, with no confident D gene call. The junction carries 11 bases between V and J, which are trimmed by 8 bases and 6 bases respectively. Counted from cysteine to phenylalanine, this CDR3 has 11 amino acids. Only the CDR3 DNA stays, 33 bases, in frame from base 1. The germline V gene gives CDR1 as KGHSH and CDR2 as LQKENI. Reference TRBV18 and TRBJ2-7 proteins supply the regions before and after the CDR3; the full variable domain is: NAGVMQNPRHLVRRRGQEARLRCSPMKGHSHVYWYRQLPEEGLKFMVYLQKENIIDESGMPKERFSAEFPKEGPSILRIQQVVRGDSAAYFCASRRQFEQYFGPGTRLTVT.